This entry features one TCR beta chain sequence. Antigen: not known. The protocol was immunoSEQ multiplex PCR, while the TCRdb copy is restricted to in-frame clones and leaves out a portion. The sample yields approximately 1.1 million clones, around 78% seen once. CDR3 length: 15 amino acids. With V trimmed by 2 bases and J by 7 bases, 8 bases remained unmatched. Germline V CDR1 and CDR2: GTSNPN, SVGIG (reference sequence). These data belong to a study of shared clonotypes between healthy human individuals. Study results and limitations: Shared across four donors were around 5% of the naive CD4 clonotypes.

Specimen: memory CD4+ T cells from PBMCs. The subset: CD45RA-negative fraction. The clonotype comes from a man aged 18 to 35 in good health. Some clones in this sample may be carry-over from other donors' samples. V usage is TRBV30 and J usage is TRBJ1-6, with 7 bases that match TRBD1. The CDR3 bases are TGTGCCTGGAGTCTCCTGGGACAGCGGAATTCACCCCTCCACTTT. It codes for CAWSLLGQRNSPLHF.